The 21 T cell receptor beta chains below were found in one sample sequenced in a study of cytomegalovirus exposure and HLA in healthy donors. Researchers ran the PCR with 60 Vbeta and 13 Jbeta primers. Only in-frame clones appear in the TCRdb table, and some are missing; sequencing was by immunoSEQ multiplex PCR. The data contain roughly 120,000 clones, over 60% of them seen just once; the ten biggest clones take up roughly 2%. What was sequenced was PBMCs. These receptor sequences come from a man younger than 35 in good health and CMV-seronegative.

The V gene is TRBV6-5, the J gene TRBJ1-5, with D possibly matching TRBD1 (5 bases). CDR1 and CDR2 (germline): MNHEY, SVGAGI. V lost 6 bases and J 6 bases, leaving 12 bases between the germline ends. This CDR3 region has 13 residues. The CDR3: CASSLAGGQPQHF. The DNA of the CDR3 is TGTGCCAGCAGCCTAGCGGGGGGTCAGCCCCAGCATTTT.

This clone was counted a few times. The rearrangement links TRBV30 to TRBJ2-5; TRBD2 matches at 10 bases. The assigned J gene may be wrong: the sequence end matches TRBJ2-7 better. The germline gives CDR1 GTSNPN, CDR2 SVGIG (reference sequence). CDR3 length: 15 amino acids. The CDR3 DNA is TGTGCCTGGAGTGTGTTCGCAGCGGGGGGGTACGAGCAGTACTTC. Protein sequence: CAWSVFAAGGYEQYF.

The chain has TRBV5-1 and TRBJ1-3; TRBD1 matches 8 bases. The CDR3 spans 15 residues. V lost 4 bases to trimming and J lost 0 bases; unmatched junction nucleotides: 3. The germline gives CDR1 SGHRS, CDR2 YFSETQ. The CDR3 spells CASSPGQASGNTIYF. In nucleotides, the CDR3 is TGCGCCAGCAGCCCGGGACAGGCCTCTGGAAACACCATATATTTT.

The DNA for the CDR3 is TGTGCCAGCAGTCGAAAGGGGACTAGCGGGACGAGGGCAGATACGCAGTATTTT. Residues: CASSRKGTSGTRADTQYF. The V and J genes are TRBV28 and TRBJ2-3; 13 bases fit TRBD2. The V segment lost 5 bases and the J segment 4 bases; nucleotides outside the gene matches: 12. This CDR3 comprises 18 residues. Germline CDR1 MDHEN, CDR2 SYDVKM.

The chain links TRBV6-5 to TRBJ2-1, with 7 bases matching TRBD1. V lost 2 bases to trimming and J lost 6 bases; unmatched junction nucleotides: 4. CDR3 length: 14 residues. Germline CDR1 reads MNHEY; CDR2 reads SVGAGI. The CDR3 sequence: CASSYPGQLNEQFF. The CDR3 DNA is TGTGCCAGCAGTTACCCGGGACAGCTCAATGAGCAGTTCTTC.

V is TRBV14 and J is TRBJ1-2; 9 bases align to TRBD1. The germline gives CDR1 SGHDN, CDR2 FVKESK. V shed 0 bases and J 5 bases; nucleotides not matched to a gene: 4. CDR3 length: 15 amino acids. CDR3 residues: CASSQDGTGLYGYTF. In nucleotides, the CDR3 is TGTGCCAGCAGCCAAGATGGGACAGGGTTATATGGCTACACCTTC.

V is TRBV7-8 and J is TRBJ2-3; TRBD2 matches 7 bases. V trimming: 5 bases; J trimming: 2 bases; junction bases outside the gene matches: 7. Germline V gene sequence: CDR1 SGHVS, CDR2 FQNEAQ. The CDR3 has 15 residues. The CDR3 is CASSPKLAPTDTQYF. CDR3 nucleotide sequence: TGTGCCAGCAGCCCGAAACTAGCGCCCACAGATACGCAGTATTTT.

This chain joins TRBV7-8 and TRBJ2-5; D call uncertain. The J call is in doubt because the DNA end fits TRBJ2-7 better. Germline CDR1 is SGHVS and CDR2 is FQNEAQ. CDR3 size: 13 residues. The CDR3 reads CASSLEMLVEQYF. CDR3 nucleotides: TGTGCCAGCAGCTTAGAGATGCTAGTCGAGCAGTACTTC.

The CDR3 nucleotides read TGTGCCACTGGCAGGACTCAAGAGGGTGAGCAGTACTTC. This encodes CATGRTQEGEQYF. V and J are TRBV19 and TRBJ2-7; maybe TRBD2 (5 bases). CDR1 is LNHDA and CDR2 is SQIVND in the germline V gene (reference sequence). Trimming pared 10 bases from V and 7 bases from J, leaving 20 bases between. This CDR3 has 13 residues. The full variable domain, with the rest looked up from reference TRBV19 and TRBJ2-7, is DGGITQSPKYLFRKEGQNVTLSCEQNLNHDAMYWYRQDPGQGLRLIYYSQIVNDFQKGDIAEGYSVSREKKESFPLTVTSAQKNPTAFYLCATGRTQEGEQYFGPGTRLTVT.

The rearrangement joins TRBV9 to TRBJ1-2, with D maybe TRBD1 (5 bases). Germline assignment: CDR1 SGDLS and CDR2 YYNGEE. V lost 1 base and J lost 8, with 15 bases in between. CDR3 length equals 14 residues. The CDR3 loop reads CASSVQGQGLGYTF. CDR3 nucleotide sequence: TGTGCCAGCAGCGTACAAGGCCAGGGACTGGGCTACACCTTC.

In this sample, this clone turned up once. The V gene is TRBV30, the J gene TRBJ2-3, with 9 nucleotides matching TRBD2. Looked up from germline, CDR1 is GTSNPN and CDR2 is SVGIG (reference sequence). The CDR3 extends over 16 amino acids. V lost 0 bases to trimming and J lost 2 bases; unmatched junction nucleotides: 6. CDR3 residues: CAWSVGLAGLTDTQYF. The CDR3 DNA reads TGTGCCTGGAGTGTGGGTCTAGCGGGACTCACAGATACGCAGTATTTT.

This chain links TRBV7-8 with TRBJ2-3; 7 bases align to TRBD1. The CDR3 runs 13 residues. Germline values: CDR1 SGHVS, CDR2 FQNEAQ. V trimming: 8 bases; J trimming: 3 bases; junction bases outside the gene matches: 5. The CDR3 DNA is TGTGCCAGCCGGGACAGTACAACAGATACGCAGTATTTT. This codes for CASRDSTTDTQYF.

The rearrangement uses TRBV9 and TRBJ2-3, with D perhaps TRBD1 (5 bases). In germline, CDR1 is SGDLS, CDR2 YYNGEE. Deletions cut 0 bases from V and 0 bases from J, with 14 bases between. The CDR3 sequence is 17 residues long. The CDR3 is CASSVAERTSSTDTQYF. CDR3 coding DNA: TGTGCCAGCAGCGTAGCCGAACGGACATCTAGCACAGATACGCAGTATTTT. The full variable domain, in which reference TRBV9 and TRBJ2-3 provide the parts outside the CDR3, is DSGVTQTPKHLITATGQRVTLRCSPRSGDLSVYWYQQSLDQGLQFLIQYYNGEERAKGNILERFSAQQFPDLHSELNLSSLELGDSALYFCASSVAERTSSTDTQYFGPGTRLTVL.

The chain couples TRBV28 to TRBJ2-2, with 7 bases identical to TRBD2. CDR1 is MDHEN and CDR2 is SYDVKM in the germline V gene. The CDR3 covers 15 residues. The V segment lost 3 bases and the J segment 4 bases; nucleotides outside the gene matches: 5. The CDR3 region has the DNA TGTGCCAGCAGTTTGGGTCTAGCGGCCACCGGGGAGCTGTTTTTT. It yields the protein CASSLGLAATGELFF.

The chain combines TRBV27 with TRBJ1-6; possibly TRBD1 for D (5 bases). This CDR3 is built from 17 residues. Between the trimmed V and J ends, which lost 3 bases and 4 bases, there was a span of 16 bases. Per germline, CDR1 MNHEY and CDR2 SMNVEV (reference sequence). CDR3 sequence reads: CASSFLSRDSYNSPLHF. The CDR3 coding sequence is TGTGCCAGCAGTTTTCTCTCCCGTGACAGTTATAATTCACCCCTCCACTTT.

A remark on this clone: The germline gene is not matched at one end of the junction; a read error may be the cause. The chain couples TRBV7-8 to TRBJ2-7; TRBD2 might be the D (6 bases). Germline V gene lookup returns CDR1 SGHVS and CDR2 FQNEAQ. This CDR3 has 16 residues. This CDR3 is CASGLGVPGATYEQYF. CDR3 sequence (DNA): TGTGCCAGCGGCTTAGGGGTTCCGGGAGCAACCTACGAGCAGTACTTC.

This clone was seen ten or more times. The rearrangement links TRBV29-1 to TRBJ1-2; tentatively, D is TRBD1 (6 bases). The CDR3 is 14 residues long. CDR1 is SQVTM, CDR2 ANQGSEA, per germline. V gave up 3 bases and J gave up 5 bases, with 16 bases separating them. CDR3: CSVDVSGDRYGYTF. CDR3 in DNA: TGCAGCGTTGACGTTTCAGGGGACCGTTATGGCTACACCTTC.

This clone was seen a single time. This CDR3 reads CASSQSGTSGQETQYF. The CDR3 nucleotides read TGTGCCAGCAGCCAATCCGGGACTAGCGGGCAAGAGACCCAGTACTTC. This chain links TRBV11-2 with TRBJ2-5, with 12 bases lining up with TRBD2. The CDR3 runs to 16 residues. Germline V gene sequence: CDR1 SGHAT, CDR2 FQNNGV. The V segment lost 5 bases and the J segment 2 bases; nucleotides outside the gene matches: 6.

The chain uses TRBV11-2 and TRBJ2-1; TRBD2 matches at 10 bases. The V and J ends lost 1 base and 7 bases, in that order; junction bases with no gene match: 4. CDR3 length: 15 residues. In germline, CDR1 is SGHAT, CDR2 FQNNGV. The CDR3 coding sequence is TGTGCCAGCAGCTTAGTTGCTAGCGGGAGTAATGAGCAGTTCTTC. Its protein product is CASSLVASGSNEQFF.

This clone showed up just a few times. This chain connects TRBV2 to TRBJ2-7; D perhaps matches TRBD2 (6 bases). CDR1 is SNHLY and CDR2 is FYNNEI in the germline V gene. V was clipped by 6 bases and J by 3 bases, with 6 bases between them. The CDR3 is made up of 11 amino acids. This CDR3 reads CASRRDYEQYF. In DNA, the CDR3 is TGTGCCAGCAGGCGGGACTACGAGCAGTACTTC.

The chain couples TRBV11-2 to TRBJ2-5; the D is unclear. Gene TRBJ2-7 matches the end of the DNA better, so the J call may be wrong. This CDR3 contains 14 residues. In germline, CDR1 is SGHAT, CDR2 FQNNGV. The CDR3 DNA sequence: TGTGCCAGCAGCTTAGACCCCTCCGGGTGCGAGCAGTACTTC. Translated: CASSLDPSGCEQYF.